The clone carrying this TCR beta chain came up a few times. The germline V gene encodes CDR1 DFQATT and CDR2 SNEGSKA (reference sequence). V was pared by 5 bases and J by 4 bases, with 6 bases between. CDR3 length: 10 amino acids. These data originate in a study of blood T cell repertoires in COVID-19. Overall study context: Sites across the United States, Italy and Spain contributed samples from acute and convalescent COVID-19. Nucleic acid was either cDNA or gDNA, and it came from T cells, B-cell-depleted T cells, or PBMCs.

Under the authors' procedure: Nucleated cell counts were estimated from reference gene primer amplification. Method: immunoSEQ multiplex PCR; TCRdb's copy keeps in-frame clones and lacks some. V, J and clone size are those of that table, while D and trimming were read from the DNA. The sample lists about 170,000 clones; around four fifths were seen once. Patients of the Seattle cohort, enrolled during active infection, were followed longitudinally. The clonotype was recovered from a woman aged 80 or over with COVID-19, enrolled during active disease. The sequenced sample consisted of peripheral blood. The V call is TRBV20-1, the J call TRBJ2-7, with D uncertain. CDR3 protein: CSAAQYEQYF. CDR3 in DNA: TGCAGTGCTGCCCAGTACGAGCAGTACTTC.